The clone carrying this TCR beta chain came up once. In the original analysis: Researchers report that nucleated cell counts were estimated from reference gene primer amplification. Sequencing was performed with immunoSEQ multiplex PCR; in TCRdb, only in-frame clones are kept and a portion is missing. V, J and clone size are taken as reported in that table, and D and trimming were inferred from the DNA itself. The sample shows tens of thousands of clones, about 89% of them seen only once. This sample stems from a study of blood T cell repertoires in COVID-19. This CDR3 contains 15 residues. The germline gives CDR1 MGHRA, CDR2 YSYEKL. Losses at the gene ends were 0 bases for V and 3 bases for J; bases not matched to a gene: 2.

The TCR comes from a man aged 65 to 85 with active COVID-19. This chain links TRBV4-1 with TRBJ1-5; TRBD1 matches at 7 bases. Sequenced sample: peripheral blood. The CDR3 here is CASSQEGQPNQPQHF. CDR3 coding DNA: TGCGCCAGCAGCCAAGAGGGACAGCCCAATCAGCCCCAGCATTTT.